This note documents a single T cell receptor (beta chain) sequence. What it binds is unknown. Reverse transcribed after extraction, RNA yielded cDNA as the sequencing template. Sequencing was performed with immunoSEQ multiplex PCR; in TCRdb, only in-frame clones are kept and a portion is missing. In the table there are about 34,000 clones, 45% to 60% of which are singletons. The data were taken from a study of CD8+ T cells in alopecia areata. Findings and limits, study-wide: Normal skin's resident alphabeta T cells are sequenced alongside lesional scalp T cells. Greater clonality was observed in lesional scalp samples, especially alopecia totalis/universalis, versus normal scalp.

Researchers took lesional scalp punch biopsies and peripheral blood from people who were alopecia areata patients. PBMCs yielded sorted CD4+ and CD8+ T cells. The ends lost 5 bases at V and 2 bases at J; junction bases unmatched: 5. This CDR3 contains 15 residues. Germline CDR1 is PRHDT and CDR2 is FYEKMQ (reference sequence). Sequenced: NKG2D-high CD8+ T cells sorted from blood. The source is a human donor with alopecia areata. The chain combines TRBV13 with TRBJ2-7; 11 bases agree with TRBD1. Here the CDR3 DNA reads TGTGCCAGCAGCGGGGGACAGGGGGACACCTACGAGCAGTACTTC. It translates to CASSGGQGDTYEQYF.